The 27 T cell receptor beta chains in this list originate from one sample, sequenced in a study of control samples from healthy donors and cancer patients. The repertoire was sequenced with immunoSEQ multiplex PCR; TCRdb's copy has only in-frame clones and lacks some. This table has about 190,000 clones, roughly nine tenths appearing once. The specimen was blood. These receptor sequences come from a man aged 25 to 40 in good health.

The J gene is TRBJ1-3, the V gene TRBV7-8, with 7 bases matching TRBD1. Germline V CDR1 and CDR2: SGHVS, FQNEAQ. The J segment lost 0 bases and the V segment lost 5 bases, leaving 7 bases of the junction unmatched. The CDR3 spans 16 residues. The CDR3 sequence: CASSHDRVRSGNTIYF. In DNA form, the CDR3 reads TGTGCCAGCAGCCACGACAGGGTTCGCTCTGGAAACACCATATATTTT.

This chain connects TRBV11-2 to TRBJ1-2; 12 bases line up with TRBD1. Germline-derived CDR1 and CDR2 are SGHAT and FQNNGV. CDR3 length equals 15 residues. Trimming removed 5 bases from V and 7 bases from J; junction bases left unmatched: 8. DNA of the CDR3: TGTGCCAGCAGCATCGGGACAGGGGGCGTGCGTGGCTACACCTTC. Amino acids: CASSIGTGGVRGYTF.

The rearrangement links TRBV6-5 to TRBJ1-2; D is perhaps TRBD1 (6 bases). Germline loops: CDR1 MNHEY, CDR2 SVGAGI. The CDR3 sequence is 14 residues long. Trimming took off 8 bases at V and 6 bases at J, with 19 bases between the two ends. The CDR3 DNA reads TGTGCCAGCGGAACAGGGAAAGTGAGGGATGGCTACACCTTC. This codes for CASGTGKVRDGYTF.

The chain combines TRBV3-1 (or the pseudogene TRBV3-2) with TRBJ2-3; D not certain. V was shortened by 1 base and J by 8 bases, with 7 bases between the two germline ends. Germline V gene data show CDR1 as LGHDT and CDR2 as YNNKEL (reference sequence). CDR3 length: 12 amino acids. The CDR3 DNA is TGTGCCAGCAGCCAAGCCCCTTTTACGCAGTATTTT. Its protein is CASSQAPFTQYF.

The chain has TRBV5-1 and TRBJ2-7; a possible D gene is TRBD1 (7 bases). The V end was cut by 0 bases, the J end by 3 bases, with 13 bases between. This CDR3 contains 15 residues. CDR1 SGHRS and CDR2 YFSETQ come from the germline V gene. CDR3 nucleotide sequence: TGCGCCAGCAGCTTGGAACCAGGGGGGCTCTACGAGCAGTACTTC. This encodes CASSLEPGGLYEQYF.

The rearrangement joins TRBV6-5 to TRBJ1-1, with a possible D match to TRBD1 (6 bases). CDR1 and CDR2 from the germline V gene are MNHEY and SVGAGI. The V gene lost 7 bases and the J gene lost 4 bases, with 13 bases spanning the gap. The CDR3 has 13 amino acids. In DNA, the CDR3 is TGTGCCAGCACCCTGGGACATCTCACTGAAGCTTTCTTT. It translates to CASTLGHLTEAFF.

The V and J genes are TRBV3-1 (or the pseudogene TRBV3-2) and TRBJ2-3; D is ambiguous. V lost 0 bases and J lost 0, with 10 bases in between. In germline, CDR1 is LGHDT, CDR2 YNNKEL (reference sequence). This CDR3 is built from 16 residues. CDR3 nucleotide sequence: TGTGCCAGCAGCCAAGATGTCAGGCCCAGCACAGATACGCAGTATTTT. It specifies CASSQDVRPSTDTQYF.

The V call is TRBV9, the J call TRBJ2-7; D unresolved. Trimming took 4 bases from V and 5 from J, leaving 13 bases between them. This CDR3 has 13 residues. Germline V CDR1 and CDR2: SGDLS, YYNGEE. The CDR3 loop reads CASSLHPGNEQYF. The CDR3 DNA is TGTGCCAGCAGCCTCCATCCGGGCAACGAGCAGTACTTC.

The rearrangement uses TRBV19 and TRBJ1-4; D unclear. This CDR3 has 13 residues. Looked up from germline, CDR1 is LNHDA and CDR2 is SQIVND (reference sequence). V lost 3 bases, J lost 7 bases, and 9 bases lay in between. This CDR3 is CASSITVGEKLFF. The CDR3 region has the DNA TGTGCCAGTAGTATTACCGTGGGTGAAAAACTGTTTTTT.

This chain connects TRBV19 to TRBJ1-5, with a tentative D call TRBD1 (6 bases). There are 15 residues in the CDR3. The V end lost 1 base, the J end lost 4 bases, and 11 bases lay between the germline ends. The germline CDR1 and CDR2 sequences are LNHDA and SQIVND (reference sequence). Here the CDR3 DNA reads TGTGCCAGTAGTATAGGGGGGGCTTCTAATCAGCCCCAGCATTTT. Translation: CASSIGGASNQPQHF.

This clone was seen just once. The chain uses TRBV7-9 and TRBJ1-1, with 7 positions matching TRBD1. The germline V gene has CDR1 SEHNR and CDR2 FQNEAQ (reference sequence). The length of the CDR3 is 14 residues. Trimming cost V 7 bases and J 2 bases; bases outside gene matches: 7. The CDR3 sequence is CASIKGTANTEAFF. As DNA, the CDR3 is TGTGCCAGCATTAAAGGGACAGCTAACACTGAAGCTTTCTTT.

This clone was seen a single time. The chain combines TRBV19 with TRBJ1-2, with no clear D. There are 15 residues in the CDR3. Trimming left V 2 bases short and J 2 bases short, with 12 bases between. The V gene's germline CDR1 is LNHDA and CDR2 SQIVND (reference sequence). Here the CDR3 reads CASSIYLFGNYGYTF. The CDR3 DNA is TGTGCCAGTAGTATATACCTGTTTGGAAACTATGGCTACACCTTC.

This clone was seen only once. The chain combines TRBV11-2 with TRBJ2-2; weak D call: TRBD1 (5 bases). CDR1 SGHAT and CDR2 FQNNGV come from the germline V gene. V was cut by 5 bases and J by 6 bases, with 16 bases left in between. CDR3 length equals 15 residues. The DNA for the CDR3 is TGTGCCAGCAGCCCCATGGGGCTGACAGCCGGGGAGCTGTTTTTT. This sequence encodes CASSPMGLTAGELFF.

The CDR3 loop is CASQGRDTSYEQYF. The CDR3 DNA sequence: TGCGCCAGCCAAGGCCGGGACACGTCCTACGAGCAGTACTTC. The chain recombines TRBV5-1 with TRBJ2-7; D might be TRBD1 (6 bases). The CDR3 is 14 amino acids. V was cut by 7 bases and J by 1 base, with 15 bases left in between. The germline V gene has CDR1 SGHRS and CDR2 YFSETQ.

The chain links TRBV6-5 to TRBJ2-7; 9 positions match TRBD2. CDR1 is MNHEY and CDR2 is SVGAGI in the germline V gene. V lost 0 bases to trimming and J lost 6 bases; unmatched junction nucleotides: 9. The CDR3 is 16 amino acids. DNA of the CDR3: TGTGCCAGCAGTTACTCGAGTCGCGGGGGGGATGCCGAGCAGTACTTC. It codes for CASSYSSRGGDAEQYF.

In the case of this clone: In the same sample, other DNA sequences code for this CDR3. The chain recombines TRBV2 with TRBJ1-4; possible D gene TRBD1, 5 bases. This CDR3 comprises 14 residues. Trimming removed 4 bases from V and 10 bases from J, with 16 bases in between. Germline loops: CDR1 SNHLY, CDR2 FYNNEI. The CDR3 DNA is TGTGCCAGCAGTGGGGGGGGAGGTCGAAGAAAACTGTTTTTT. This codes for CASSGGGGRRKLFF.

This sequence joins TRBV2 and TRBJ2-6, with D possibly matching TRBD1 (6 bases). Germline V CDR1 and CDR2: SNHLY, FYNNEI. This CDR3 contains 15 residues. V was pared by 7 bases and J by 4 bases, with 14 bases between. The CDR3: CASNDRSPGANVLTF. The DNA for the CDR3 is TGTGCCAGCAATGACAGGTCTCCCGGGGCCAACGTCCTGACTTTC.

The genes are TRBV6-5 and TRBJ1-2; unclear D gene. The CDR3 is 13 amino acids. V was trimmed by 2 bases and J by 6 bases, leaving 10 bases between them. Germline V CDR1 and CDR2: MNHEY, SVGAGI. The CDR3 protein is CASSYEGVDGYTF. The CDR3 DNA reads TGTGCCAGCAGTTACGAGGGTGTTGATGGCTACACCTTC.

The CDR3 DNA reads TGCAGTGCTAGTATAGGAGGCCGACCCTCCTACAATGAGCAGTTCTTC. Its translation is CSASIGGRPSYNEQFF. V and J are TRBV20-1 and TRBJ2-1; D may be TRBD2 (5 bases). Trimming took off 3 bases at V and 0 bases at J, with 15 bases between the two ends. CDR3 size: 16 residues. Germline loops: CDR1 DFQATT, CDR2 SNEGSKA (reference sequence).

The V and J genes are TRBV6-4 and TRBJ2-3; 9 nucleotides agree with TRBD2. Per germline, CDR1 MRHNA and CDR2 SNTAGT. Trimming took 10 bases from V and 4 from J; bases not matched to a gene: 6. This CDR3 region has 13 residues. CDR3 nucleotide sequence: TGTGCCACCGGGACTAGCACACCAGATACGCAGTATTTT. Translated: CATGTSTPDTQYF.

For the CDR3, the DNA is TGTGCCAGCGGACGACAGGGTTACGAGCAGTACTTC. It specifies CASGRQGYEQYF. V gene TRBV3-1 (or the pseudogene TRBV3-2) combines with J gene TRBJ2-7, with 7 bases matching TRBD1. Looked up from germline, CDR1 is LGHDT and CDR2 is YNNKEL (reference sequence). V shed 8 bases and J 4 bases; nucleotides not matched to a gene: 5. The CDR3 consists of 12 residues.

This chain links TRBV30 with TRBJ2-7; 8 bases align to TRBD2. With V trimmed by 3 bases and J by 2 bases, 0 bases remained unmatched. CDR1 is GTSNPN, CDR2 SVGIG, per germline (reference sequence). CDR3 length: 12 amino acids. The CDR3 here is CAWRRGAYEQYF. In DNA, the CDR3 is TGTGCCTGGAGGCGGGGGGCCTACGAGCAGTACTTC.

V usage is TRBV4-1 and J usage is TRBJ2-1; weak D call: TRBD1 (6 bases). The CDR3 has 14 residues. Trimming shortened V by 0 bases and J by 7 bases, and 10 bases separated the two germline ends. CDR1 MGHRA and CDR2 YSYEKL come from the germline V gene. The CDR3 loop is CASSQDPQGNEQFF. The CDR3 DNA follows: TGCGCCAGCAGCCAAGACCCACAGGGTAATGAGCAGTTCTTC.

Written as DNA, the CDR3 is TGTGCCAGCGGGCCCGGGCAGGCCGGTAGGCCCCAGCATTTT. Translation gives CASGPGQAGRPQHF. This chain links TRBV6-5 with TRBJ1-5; D uncertain. The CDR3 runs 14 residues. Trimming took off 8 bases at V and 9 bases at J, with 20 bases between the two ends. CDR1 and CDR2 from the germline V gene are MNHEY and SVGAGI.

The CDR3 sequence: CASSPRALANTGELFF. CDR3 DNA sequence: TGTGCCAGCAGCCCGCGCGCCCTCGCGAACACCGGGGAGCTGTTTTTT. The gene calls are TRBV7-9 and TRBJ2-2; D is undetermined. Germline V gene lookup returns CDR1 SEHNR and CDR2 FQNEAQ (reference sequence). This CDR3 is 16 amino acids long. The V end was cut by 5 bases, the J end by 0 bases, with 13 bases between.

V usage is TRBV5-5 and J usage is TRBJ1-5, with D unresolved. CDR1 is SGHKS and CDR2 is YYEKEE in the germline V gene (reference sequence). The length of the CDR3 is 13 residues. Trimming stripped 7 bases from V and 0 bases from J, with 8 bases between. The CDR3 reads CASARASNQPQHF. The CDR3 DNA reads as TGTGCCAGCGCTAGGGCTAGCAATCAGCCCCAGCATTTT.

This sequence joins TRBV4-1 and TRBJ2-3, with 11 positions matching TRBD1. V dropped 6 bases and J dropped 11; count of bases not matched to a gene: 7. Germline CDR1 is MGHRA and CDR2 is YSYEKL. The CDR3 length is 13 residues. The DNA of the CDR3 is TGCGCCAGCAGACCGGGGACAGGGGGTGTGCAGTATTTT. Its translation is CASRPGTGGVQYF.